The T cell receptor beta chain described here comes from a study of CD8+ T cells in alopecia areata. PBMCs yielded sorted CD4+ and CD8+ T cells. cDNA prepared by RNA extraction and subsequent reverse transcription served as the template for sequencing. The data were produced by immunoSEQ multiplex PCR, yet TCRdb's version contains in-frame clones alone and is incomplete. The repertoire holds 150,000 to 200,000 clones, 59% seen once, with roughly 14% in the top ten. This CDR3 contains 15 residues. Germline-derived CDR1 and CDR2 are SQVTM and ANQGSEA. V was clipped by 0 bases and J by 5 bases, with 16 bases between them.

The sample here was CD4+ T cells sorted from blood, taken at week 0. The receptor was isolated from a human donor with alopecia areata. The V and J genes are TRBV29-1 and TRBJ2-5, with TRBD2 as a possible D gene (5 bases). The CDR3 region is CSVEDLWRVGETQYF. CDR3 nucleotide sequence: TGCAGCGTTGAAGATTTGTGGCGGGTTGGCGAGACCCAGTACTTC. Full variable domain (rest looked up from reference TRBV29-1 and TRBJ2-5): SAVISQKPSRDICQRGTSLTIQCQVDSQVTMMFWYRQQPGQSLTLIATANQGSEATYESGFVIDKFPISRPNLTFSTLTVSNMSPEDSSIYLCSVEDLWRVGETQYFGPGTRLLVL.